The text below deals with one TCR beta chain. The antigen remains unidentified. CDR3 length: 15 residues. Germline-derived CDR1 and CDR2 are SGHDT and YYEEEE. Researchers ran eight separate cDNA reactions for each sample. TCRdb derives one entry per CDR3 protein from the 5' RACE reads, leaving out DNA. The table counts some 170,000 distinct CDR3 sequences; roughly 2.3% lies in the top ten. The entry originates in a study of monozygotic twins with inflammatory bowel disease. Study-wide points: Backing was not found for a single strong signal or clonotype associated with IBD. Healthy twins showed more clonotype sharing with others than IBD patients, especially patients with disease activity.

This sequence originates from a human donor with ulcerative colitis or Crohn's disease, or a healthy co-twin of an affected twin (not recorded which). V and J are TRBV5-6 and TRBJ1-5; TCRdb returns TRBD1, unconfirmable since there is no DNA. The sample comprised blood. CDR3 region: CASSSTGISNQPQHF. The full variable domain, in which reference TRBV5-6 and TRBJ1-5 provide the parts outside the CDR3, is DAGVTQSPTHLIKTRGQQVTLRCSPKSGHDTVSWYQQALGQGPQFIFQYYEEEERQRGNFPDRFSGHQFPNYSSELNVNALLLGDSALYLCASSSTGISNQPQHFGDGTRLSIL.